Presented here are 21 T cell receptor beta chains from one specimen sequenced in a study of CD8 T cells in ankylosing spondylitis. TCRdb re-called the 5' RACE reads with MiXCR, one entry per CDR3 protein. The data show 50,000 to 75,000 distinct CDR3 sequences, 6.2% seen once. Source material: synovial fluid, either unsorted or a sorted T cell fraction (not recorded which). These receptors all stem from a male donor with ankylosing spondylitis.

At least ten counts were recorded for this clonotype. DNA for the CDR3: TGTGCCAGCAGGACGACAGGGTACTCCTATGGCTACACCTTC. This translates into CASRTTGYSYGYTF. The chain links TRBV5-5 to TRBJ1-2; 7 positions match TRBD1. Germline V lookup: CDR1 SGHKS, CDR2 YYEKEE (reference sequence). With V trimmed by 5 bases and J by 4 bases, 8 bases remained unmatched. This CDR3 region has 14 residues.

To note about this clonotype: It may be a read error: a sequence one base away is much more abundant. The chain is built from TRBV7-9 and TRBJ2-3, with D possibly being TRBD2 (6 bases). The CDR3 length is 16 residues. Germline V lookup: CDR1 SEHNR, CDR2 FQNEAQ (reference sequence). Between the trimmed V and J ends, which lost 6 bases and 0 bases, there was a span of 16 bases. The CDR3 nucleotides read TGTGCCAGCAGTCTGATCGCGGGGTTTAGCACAGATACGCAGTATTTT. Amino acids: CASSLIAGFSTDTQYF. Combining the CDR3 with reference TRBV7-9 and TRBJ2-3 gives the whole variable domain DTGVSQNPRHKITKRGQNVTFRCDPISEHNRLYWYRQTLGQGPEFLTYFQNEAQLEKSRLLSDRFSAERPKGSFSTLEIQRTEQGDSAMYLCASSLIAGFSTDTQYFGPGTRLTVL.

This clonotype was seen ten or more times. The chain joins TRBV5-5 to TRBJ1-6; a possible D gene is TRBD1 (5 bases). The germline V gene has CDR1 SGHKS and CDR2 YYEKEE (reference sequence). The CDR3 spans 13 residues. Trimming left V 5 bases short and J 7 bases short, with 10 bases between. For the CDR3, the DNA is TGTGCCAGCAGATGGGACGGGAATTCACCCCTCCACTTT. It is translated as CASRWDGNSPLHF.

This clonotype was picked up many times. The CDR3 bases are TGCGCCAGCAGCTTGGAGGGCTTGGGGGGACCCCTCCACTTT. It yields the protein CASSLEGLGGPLHF. The chain has TRBV5-1 and TRBJ1-6; maybe TRBD1 (5 bases). Germline V gives CDR1 SGHRS, CDR2 YFSETQ. This CDR3 is built from 14 residues. The V gene lost 0 bases and the J gene lost 12 bases, with 13 bases spanning the gap.

In its sample, this clonotype was seen many times. V usage is TRBV14 and J usage is TRBJ2-4, with D unclear. Germline V gene sequence: CDR1 SGHDN, CDR2 FVKESK. The CDR3 extends over 16 amino acids. V lost 1 base, J lost 0 bases, and 10 bases lay in between. The CDR3 loop is CASSQGMLLAKNIQYF. The CDR3 coding sequence is TGTGCCAGCAGCCAAGGGATGCTTCTAGCCAAAAACATTCAGTACTTC. The entire variable domain, with the rest obtained from reference TRBV14 and TRBJ2-4, is as follows: EAGVTQFPSHSVIEKGQTVTLRCDPISGHDNLYWYRRVMGKEIKFLLHFVKESKQDESGMPNNRFLAERTGGTYSTLKVQPAELEDSGVYFCASSQGMLLAKNIQYFGAGTRLSVL.

Many counts were recorded for this clonotype. The chain is built from TRBV12-3 or TRBV12-4 and TRBJ2-1; the match to TRBD2 covers 12 bases. The J segment lost 2 bases and the V segment lost 6 bases, leaving 2 bases of the junction unmatched. This CDR3 has 15 amino acids. CDR3 sequence (DNA): TGTGCCAGCAGGGGACTAGCGGGCACCTACAATGAGCAGTTCTTC. Its protein product is CASRGLAGTYNEQFF.

This clonotype was counted many times. V usage is TRBV15 and J usage is TRBJ2-3; possible D gene TRBD1, 5 bases. Between the trimmed V and J ends, which lost 0 bases and 2 bases, there was a span of 15 bases. Germline V gives CDR1 LNHNV, CDR2 YYDKDF (reference sequence). The CDR3 totals 17 residues. In DNA form, the CDR3 reads TGTGCCACCAGCAGAGATGGGGCGGAAGATTACACAGATACGCAGTATTTT. Residues: CATSRDGAEDYTDTQYF.

This clonotype was observed at least ten times. V usage is TRBV12-3 or TRBV12-4 and J usage is TRBJ2-7; 7 bases map to TRBD1. The CDR3 covers 12 residues. After removal of 6 bases from V and 2 bases from J, the junction contained 1 base not matched to a gene. The CDR3 DNA reads TGTGCCAGCAGAGGGACAGCCTACGAGCAGTACTTC. Its translation is CASRGTAYEQYF.

This clonotype occurred many times. V is TRBV29-1 and J is TRBJ2-1; TRBD1 is a possible D gene (6 bases). Germline V gene sequence: CDR1 SQVTM, CDR2 ANQGSEA. Deletions cut 4 bases from V and 9 bases from J, with 13 bases between. This CDR3 is 12 amino acids long. This CDR3 reads CSVGKGVSEQFF. The CDR3 nucleotides read TGCAGCGTTGGAAAGGGGGTTAGTGAGCAGTTCTTC.

This clonotype has only a few counts. The chain uses TRBV5-1 and TRBJ2-7; possible D gene TRBD1, 5 bases. Germline values: CDR1 SGHRS, CDR2 YFSETQ. The germline V and J ends were trimmed by 7 bases and 2 bases, with 13 bases remaining between them. The CDR3 is 13 amino acids. This chain's CDR3 is CASGSGNTYEQYF. CDR3 DNA: TGCGCCAGCGGGTCAGGGAATACCTACGAGCAGTACTTC.

The chain carries TRBV7-8 and TRBJ1-1; tentatively, D is TRBD1 (6 bases). Per germline, CDR1 SGHVS and CDR2 FQNEAQ. V lost 6 bases and J lost 3, with 11 bases in between. The CDR3 consists of 13 residues. The chain's CDR3 is CASRQGFHTEAFF. The CDR3 nucleotides read TGTGCCAGCAGACAGGGTTTTCACACTGAAGCTTTCTTT.

Of note for this clonotype: Its ends do not fully match the called genes, so a read error is possible. This sequence joins TRBV27 and TRBJ2-4; D could derive from TRBD1 or TRBD2 (5 bases each). Germline V CDR1 and CDR2: MNHEY, SMNVEV (reference sequence). The CDR3 length is 18 residues. CDR3 loop: CASSDHRGVKRAKNIQYF. The CDR3 bases are TGCGCCAGCAGTGATCATCGGGGCGTCAAACGGGCCAAAAACATTCAGTACTTC.

The chain employs TRBV5-1 and TRBJ2-6; D remains ambiguous. V shed 2 bases and J shed 0 bases, with 3 bases lying between them. The germline V gene encodes CDR1 SGHRS and CDR2 YFSETQ. The length of the CDR3 is 14 residues. The CDR3 loop is CASSFVSGANVLTF. The CDR3 DNA sequence: TGCGCCAGCAGCTTCGTCTCTGGGGCCAACGTCCTGACTTTC.

On this clonotype itself: Without the conserved terminal phenylalanine or tryptophan, this CDR3 likely stems from a read error. The chain uses TRBV5-1 and TRBJ2-7; 10 bases agree with TRBD1. CDR1 SGHRS and CDR2 YFSETQ come from the germline V gene. The CDR3 has 13 residues. The V segment lost 3 bases and the J segment 3 bases; nucleotides outside the gene matches: 0. CDR3 amino acids: CASSWDRGYEQYS. CDR3 sequence (DNA): TGCGCCAGCAGCTGGGACAGGGGCTACGAGCAGTACTCC.

This clonotype was observed at least ten times. This sequence joins TRBV7-2 and TRBJ1-2; tentative D call: TRBD1 (6 bases). The CDR3 covers 13 residues. Trimming removed 5 bases at V and 7 bases at J, with 14 bases between. Germline assignment: CDR1 SGHTA and CDR2 FQGNSA. The DNA for the CDR3 is TGTGCCAGCAGCGCAGAGGGGGTTGTTGGCTACACCTTC. It translates to CASSAEGVVGYTF.

The V and J genes are TRBV19 and TRBJ2-7, with 7 bases identical to TRBD1. Germline V gene lookup returns CDR1 LNHDA and CDR2 SQIVND (reference sequence). The CDR3 sequence is 15 residues long. Unmatched junction bases numbered 9, after V lost 3 bases and J lost 4 bases. DNA for the CDR3: TGTGCCAGTAGTATTCTAGGGACAGAGGATTACGAGCAGTACTTC. Translated, it gives CASSILGTEDYEQYF.

The chain uses TRBV6-2 or TRBV6-3 and TRBJ2-6, with D possibly being TRBD1 or TRBD2 (5 bases each). Germline CDR1 and CDR2: MNHEY and SVGEGT. V gave up 4 bases and J gave up 2 bases, with 15 bases separating them. The CDR3 has 17 amino acids. CDR3 residues: CASSSVHGDPGANVLTF. In DNA, the CDR3 is TGTGCCAGCAGTTCAGTTCACGGGGACCCTGGGGCCAACGTCCTGACTTTC.

The chain joins TRBV6-5 to TRBJ1-5; 9 bases are shared with TRBD1. V lost 4 bases and J lost 5; bases outside the gene matches: 3. Germline V gene sequence: CDR1 MNHEY, CDR2 SVGAGI. The CDR3 contains 14 residues. The CDR3 protein is CASSSRTGDQPQHF. In DNA form, the CDR3 reads TGTGCCAGCAGTTCCAGGACAGGGGATCAGCCCCAGCATTTT.

This clonotype occurred many times. The chain combines TRBV7-6 with TRBJ1-5, with D possibly being TRBD1 (5 bases). The CDR3 is 15 amino acids. From germline, CDR1 is SGHVS and CDR2 FNYEAQ. V lost 0 bases, J lost 5 bases, and 11 bases lay in between. The CDR3: CASSLARGRDQPQHF. The DNA of the CDR3 is TGTGCCAGCAGCTTAGCGCGGGGGAGAGATCAGCCCCAGCATTTT.

This clonotype was recorded many times. The J gene is TRBJ2-3, the V gene TRBV5-1, with TRBD2 as a possible D gene (5 bases). This CDR3 is built from 16 residues. The V end was cut by 4 bases, the J end by 6 bases, with 21 bases between. Per the germline V gene, CDR1 is SGHRS and CDR2 is YFSETQ. Here the CDR3 DNA reads TGCGCCAGCAGCAACCCATCTGGGCCTCGGGGTGATACGCAGTATTTT. It translates to CASSNPSGPRGDTQYF. The whole variable domain, filled in from reference TRBV5-1 and TRBJ2-3, reads KAGVTQTPRYLIKTRGQQVTLSCSPISGHRSVSWYQQTPGQGLQFLFEYFSETQRNKGNFPGRFSGRQFSNSRSEMNVSTLELGDSALYLCASSNPSGPRGDTQYFGPGTRLTVL.

This clonotype was found many times. This chain links TRBV20-1 with TRBJ2-4, with D maybe TRBD2 (6 bases). This CDR3 has 16 amino acids. Germline lookup yields CDR1 DFQATT and CDR2 SNEGSKA (reference sequence). Trimming took off 3 bases at V and 1 base at J, with 16 bases between the two ends. In DNA form, the CDR3 reads TGCAGTGCTAGGGGCAGCGGCGGGATGGCCAAAAACATTCAGTACTTC. It encodes CSARGSGGMAKNIQYF.